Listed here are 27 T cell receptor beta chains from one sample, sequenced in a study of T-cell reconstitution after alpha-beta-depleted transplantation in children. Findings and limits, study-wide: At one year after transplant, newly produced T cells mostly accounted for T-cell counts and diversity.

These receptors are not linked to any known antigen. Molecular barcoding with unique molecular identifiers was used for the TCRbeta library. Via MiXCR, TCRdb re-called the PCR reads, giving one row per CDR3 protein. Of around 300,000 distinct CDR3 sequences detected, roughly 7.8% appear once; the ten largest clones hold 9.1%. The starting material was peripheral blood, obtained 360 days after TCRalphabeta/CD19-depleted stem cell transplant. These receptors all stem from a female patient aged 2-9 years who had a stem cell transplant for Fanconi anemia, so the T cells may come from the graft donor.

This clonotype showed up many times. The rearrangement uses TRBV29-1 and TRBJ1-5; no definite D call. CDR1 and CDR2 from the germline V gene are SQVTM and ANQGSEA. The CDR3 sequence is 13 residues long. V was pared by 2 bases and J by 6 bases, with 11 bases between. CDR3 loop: CSVESGLGQPQHF. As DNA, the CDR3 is TGCAGCGTTGAATCCGGGCTGGGTCAGCCCCAGCATTTT.

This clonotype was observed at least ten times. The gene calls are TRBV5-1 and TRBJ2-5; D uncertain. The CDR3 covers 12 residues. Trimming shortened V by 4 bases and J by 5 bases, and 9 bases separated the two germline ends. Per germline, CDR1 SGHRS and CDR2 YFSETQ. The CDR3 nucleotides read TGCGCCAGCAGCATATTTAGGGAGACCCAGTACTTC. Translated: CASSIFRETQYF.

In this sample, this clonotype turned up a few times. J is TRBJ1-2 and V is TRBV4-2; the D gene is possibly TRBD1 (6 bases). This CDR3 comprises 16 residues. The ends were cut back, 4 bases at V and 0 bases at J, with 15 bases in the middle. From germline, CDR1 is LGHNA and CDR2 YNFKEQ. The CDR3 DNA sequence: TGTGCCAGCAGCCTAAGCCAGGGGACCTCTAACTATGGCTACACCTTC. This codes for CASSLSQGTSNYGYTF.

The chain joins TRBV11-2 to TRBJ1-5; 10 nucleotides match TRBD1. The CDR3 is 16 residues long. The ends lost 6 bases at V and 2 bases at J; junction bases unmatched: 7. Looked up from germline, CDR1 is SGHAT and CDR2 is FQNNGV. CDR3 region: CASSKTGGFGNQPQHF. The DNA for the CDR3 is TGTGCCAGCAGTAAGACAGGGGGCTTCGGCAATCAGCCCCAGCATTTT.

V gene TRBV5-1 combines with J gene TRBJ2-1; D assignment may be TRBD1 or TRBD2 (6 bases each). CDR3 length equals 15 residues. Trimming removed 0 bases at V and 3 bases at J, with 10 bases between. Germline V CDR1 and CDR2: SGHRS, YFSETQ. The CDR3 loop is CASSLVEGVYNEQFF. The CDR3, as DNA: TGCGCCAGCAGCTTGGTGGAGGGGGTCTACAATGAGCAGTTCTTC. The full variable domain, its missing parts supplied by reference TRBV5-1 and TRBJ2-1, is KAGVTQTPRYLIKTRGQQVTLSCSPISGHRSVSWYQQTPGQGLQFLFEYFSETQRNKGNFPGRFSGRQFSNSRSEMNVSTLELGDSALYLCASSLVEGVYNEQFFGPGTRLTVL.

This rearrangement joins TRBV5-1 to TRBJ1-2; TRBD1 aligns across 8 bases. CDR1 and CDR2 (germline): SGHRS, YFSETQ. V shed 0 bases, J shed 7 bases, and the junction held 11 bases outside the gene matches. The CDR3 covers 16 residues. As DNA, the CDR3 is TGCGCCAGCAGCTTGGCCGACGCCGGGACAGGTCTTGGCTACACCTTC. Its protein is CASSLADAGTGLGYTF.

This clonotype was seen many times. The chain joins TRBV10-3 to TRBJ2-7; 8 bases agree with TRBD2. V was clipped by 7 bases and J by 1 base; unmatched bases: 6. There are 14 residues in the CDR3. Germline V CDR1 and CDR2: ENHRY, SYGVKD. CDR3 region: CAINLAGRSYEQYF. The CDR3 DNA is TGTGCCATCAATCTAGCGGGCCGTTCCTACGAGCAGTACTTC.

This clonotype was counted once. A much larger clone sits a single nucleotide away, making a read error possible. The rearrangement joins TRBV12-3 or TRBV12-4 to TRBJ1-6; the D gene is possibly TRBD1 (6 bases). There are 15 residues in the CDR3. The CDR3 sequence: CDSSHSGDMRSPLHF. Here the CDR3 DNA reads TGTGACAGCAGTCACTCAGGGGACATGAGGTCACCCCTCCACTTT.

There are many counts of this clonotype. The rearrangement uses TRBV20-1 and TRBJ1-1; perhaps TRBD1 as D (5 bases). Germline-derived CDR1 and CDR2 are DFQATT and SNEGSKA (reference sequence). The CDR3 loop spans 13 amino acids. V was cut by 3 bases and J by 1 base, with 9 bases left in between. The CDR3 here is CSASPGRNTEAFF. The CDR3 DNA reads TGCAGTGCTAGCCCAGGGAGGAACACTGAAGCTTTCTTT.

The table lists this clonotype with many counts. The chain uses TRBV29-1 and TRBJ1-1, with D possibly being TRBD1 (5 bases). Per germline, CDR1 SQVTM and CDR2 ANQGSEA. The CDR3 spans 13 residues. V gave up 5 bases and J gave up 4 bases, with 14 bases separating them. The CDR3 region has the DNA TGCAGCGTTTTCCTGGGGCGCGGCACTGAAGCTTTCTTT. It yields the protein CSVFLGRGTEAFF.

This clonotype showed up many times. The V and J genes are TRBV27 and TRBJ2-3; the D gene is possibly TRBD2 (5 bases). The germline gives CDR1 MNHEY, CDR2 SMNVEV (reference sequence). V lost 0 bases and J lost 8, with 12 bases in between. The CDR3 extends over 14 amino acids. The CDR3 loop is CASSLSLAGGTQYF. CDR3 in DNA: TGTGCCAGCAGTTTATCGTTGGCCGGAGGTACGCAGTATTTT.

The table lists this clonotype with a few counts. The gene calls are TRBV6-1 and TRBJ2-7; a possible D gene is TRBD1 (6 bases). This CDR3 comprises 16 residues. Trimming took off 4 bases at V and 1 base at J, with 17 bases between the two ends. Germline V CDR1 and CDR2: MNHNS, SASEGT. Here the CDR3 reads CASSGGPGTPSYEQYF. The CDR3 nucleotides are TGTGCCAGCAGTGGGGGGCCCGGGACGCCGTCCTACGAGCAGTACTTC.

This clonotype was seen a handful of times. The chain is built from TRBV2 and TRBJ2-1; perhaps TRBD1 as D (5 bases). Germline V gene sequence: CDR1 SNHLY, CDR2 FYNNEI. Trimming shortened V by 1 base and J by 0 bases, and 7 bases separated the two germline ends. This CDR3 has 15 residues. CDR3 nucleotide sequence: TGTGCCAGCAGTGAAGACAGGAGCTCCTACAATGAGCAGTTCTTC. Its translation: CASSEDRSSYNEQFF.

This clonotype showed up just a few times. CDR3 sequence: CASSFFAGQGNYGYTF. The DNA for the CDR3 is TGTGCCAGCAGTTTTTTCGCGGGACAGGGGAACTATGGCTACACCTTC. V is TRBV12-3 or TRBV12-4 and J is TRBJ1-2; TRBD1 agrees at 10 bases. The junction had 6 bases not matched to a gene; V was cut back by 3 bases and J by 2 bases. This CDR3 is built from 16 residues.

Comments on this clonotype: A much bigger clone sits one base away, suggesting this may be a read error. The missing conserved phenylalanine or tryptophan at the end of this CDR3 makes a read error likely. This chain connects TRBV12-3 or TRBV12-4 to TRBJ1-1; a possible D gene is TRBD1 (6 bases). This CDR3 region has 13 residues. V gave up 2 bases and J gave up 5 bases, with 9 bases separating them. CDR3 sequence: CASSLQGRTEAFS. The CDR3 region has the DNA TGTGCCAGCAGTTTACAGGGGAGAACTGAAGCTTTCTCT.

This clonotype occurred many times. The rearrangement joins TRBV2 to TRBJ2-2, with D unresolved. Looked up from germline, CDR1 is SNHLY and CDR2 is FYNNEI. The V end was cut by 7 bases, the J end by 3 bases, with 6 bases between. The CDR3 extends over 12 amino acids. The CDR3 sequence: CASTGDTGELFF. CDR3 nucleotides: TGTGCCAGCACTGGCGACACCGGGGAGCTGTTTTTT. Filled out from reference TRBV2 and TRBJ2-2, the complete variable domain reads EPEVTQTPSHQVTQMGQEVILRCVPISNHLYFYWYRQILGQKVEFLVSFYNNEISEKSEIFDDQFSVERPDGSNFTLKIRSTKLEDSAMYFCASTGDTGELFFGEGSRLTVL.

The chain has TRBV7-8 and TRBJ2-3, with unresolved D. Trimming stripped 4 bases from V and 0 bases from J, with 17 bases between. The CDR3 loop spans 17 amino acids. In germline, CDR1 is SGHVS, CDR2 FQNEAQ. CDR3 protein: CASSSMGRVTSTDTQYF. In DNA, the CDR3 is TGTGCCAGCAGCTCTATGGGCCGGGTAACGAGCACAGATACGCAGTATTTT.

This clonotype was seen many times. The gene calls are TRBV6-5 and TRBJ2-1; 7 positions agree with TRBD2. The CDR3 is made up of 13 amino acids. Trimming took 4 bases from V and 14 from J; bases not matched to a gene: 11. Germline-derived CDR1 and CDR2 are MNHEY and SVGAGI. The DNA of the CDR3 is TGTGCCAGCAGTTCCCAATGGGGGGGGGAAGAGTTCTTC. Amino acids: CASSSQWGGEEFF.

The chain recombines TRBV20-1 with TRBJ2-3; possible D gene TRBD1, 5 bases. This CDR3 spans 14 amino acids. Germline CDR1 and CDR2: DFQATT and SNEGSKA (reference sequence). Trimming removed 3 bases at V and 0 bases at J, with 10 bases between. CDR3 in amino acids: CSASLTVSTDTQYF. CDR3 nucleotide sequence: TGCAGTGCTAGTCTGACAGTCAGCACAGATACGCAGTATTTT.

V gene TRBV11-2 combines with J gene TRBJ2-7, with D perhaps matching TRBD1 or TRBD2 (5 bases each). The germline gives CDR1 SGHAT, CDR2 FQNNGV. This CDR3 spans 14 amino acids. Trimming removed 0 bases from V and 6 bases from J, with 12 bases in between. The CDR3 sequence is CASSLEGVFGEQYF. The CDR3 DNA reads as TGTGCCAGCAGCTTAGAGGGGGTGTTCGGCGAGCAGTACTTC.

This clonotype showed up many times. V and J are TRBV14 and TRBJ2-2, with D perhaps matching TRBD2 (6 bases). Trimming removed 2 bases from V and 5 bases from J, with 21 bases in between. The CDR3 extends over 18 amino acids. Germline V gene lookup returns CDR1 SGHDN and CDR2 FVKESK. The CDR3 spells CASSQRRSGTGWTGELFF. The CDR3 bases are TGTGCCAGCAGCCAACGAAGGTCGGGGACTGGGTGGACCGGGGAGCTGTTTTTT.

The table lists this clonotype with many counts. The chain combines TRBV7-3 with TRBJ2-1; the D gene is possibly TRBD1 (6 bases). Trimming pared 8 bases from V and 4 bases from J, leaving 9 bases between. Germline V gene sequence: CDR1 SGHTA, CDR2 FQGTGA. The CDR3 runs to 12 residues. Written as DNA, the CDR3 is TGTGCCAGCGGGGGCGTGTACAATGAGCAGTTCTTC. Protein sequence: CASGGVYNEQFF.

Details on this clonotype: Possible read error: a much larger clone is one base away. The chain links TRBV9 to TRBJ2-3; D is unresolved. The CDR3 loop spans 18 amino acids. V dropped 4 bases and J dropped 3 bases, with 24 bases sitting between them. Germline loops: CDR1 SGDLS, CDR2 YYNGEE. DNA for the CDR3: TGTGCCAGCAGCTTAGTTGGGCAGGTGAATATTCGAACAGATACGCAGTATTTT. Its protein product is CASSLVGQVNIRTDTQYF.

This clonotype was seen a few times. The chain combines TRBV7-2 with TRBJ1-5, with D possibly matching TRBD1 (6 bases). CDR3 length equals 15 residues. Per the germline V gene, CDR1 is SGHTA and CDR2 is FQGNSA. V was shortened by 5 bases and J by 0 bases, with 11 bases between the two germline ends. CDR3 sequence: CASSSRGYSNQPQHF. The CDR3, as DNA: TGTGCCAGCAGCAGCAGGGGTTATAGCAATCAGCCCCAGCATTTT.

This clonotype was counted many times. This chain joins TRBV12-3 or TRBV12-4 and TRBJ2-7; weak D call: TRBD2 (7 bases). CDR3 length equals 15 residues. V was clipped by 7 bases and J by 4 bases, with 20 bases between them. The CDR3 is CASTPTGRGEYEQYF. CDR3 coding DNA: TGTGCCAGCACCCCAACAGGGAGGGGTGAGTACGAGCAGTACTTC.

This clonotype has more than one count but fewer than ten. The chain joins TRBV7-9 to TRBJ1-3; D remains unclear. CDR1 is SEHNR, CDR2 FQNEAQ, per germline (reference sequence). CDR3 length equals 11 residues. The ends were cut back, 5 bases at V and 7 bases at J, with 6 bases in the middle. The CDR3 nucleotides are TGTGCCAGCAGCCTCAGTAACACCATATATTTT. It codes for CASSLSNTIYF.

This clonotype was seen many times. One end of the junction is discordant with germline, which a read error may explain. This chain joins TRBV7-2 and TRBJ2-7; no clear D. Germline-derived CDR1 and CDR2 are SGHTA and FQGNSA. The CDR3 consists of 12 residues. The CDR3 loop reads CASSFLSYEQYF. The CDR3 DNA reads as TGCGCCAGCAGTTTTCTCTCCTACGAGCAGTACTTC.